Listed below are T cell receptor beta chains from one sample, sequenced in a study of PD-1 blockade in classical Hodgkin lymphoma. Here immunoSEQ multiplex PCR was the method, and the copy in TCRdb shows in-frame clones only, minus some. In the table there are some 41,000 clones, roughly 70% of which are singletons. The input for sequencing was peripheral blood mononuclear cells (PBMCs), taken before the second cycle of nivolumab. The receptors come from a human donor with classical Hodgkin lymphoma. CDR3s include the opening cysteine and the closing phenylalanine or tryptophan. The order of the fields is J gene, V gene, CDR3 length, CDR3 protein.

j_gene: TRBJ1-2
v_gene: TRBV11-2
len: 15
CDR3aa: CASSLSGHELYGYTF

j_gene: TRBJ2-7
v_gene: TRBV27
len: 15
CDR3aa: CASSRGSGISYEQYF

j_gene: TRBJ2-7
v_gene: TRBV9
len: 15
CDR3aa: CASSVGGAGGLEQYF

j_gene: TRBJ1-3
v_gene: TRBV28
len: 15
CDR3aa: CASSFDRGRENTIYF

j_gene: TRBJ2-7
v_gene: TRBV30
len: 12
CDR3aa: CAWGLAGVEQYF

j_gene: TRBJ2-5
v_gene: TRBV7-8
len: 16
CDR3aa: CASSLDVRASRKTQYF

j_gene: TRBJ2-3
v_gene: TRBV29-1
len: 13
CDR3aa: CSSPGAFTDTQYF

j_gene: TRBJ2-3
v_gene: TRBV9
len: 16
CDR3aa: CASSFSDYYDSDTQYF

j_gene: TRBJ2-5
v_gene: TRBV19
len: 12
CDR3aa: CASRGDSWTQYF

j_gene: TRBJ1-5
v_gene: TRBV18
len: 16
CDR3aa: CASSPQGSWSNQPQHF

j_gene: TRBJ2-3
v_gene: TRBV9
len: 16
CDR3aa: CASSVGASGSTDTQYF

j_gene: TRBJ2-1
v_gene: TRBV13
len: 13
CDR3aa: CASSSGTSEEQFF